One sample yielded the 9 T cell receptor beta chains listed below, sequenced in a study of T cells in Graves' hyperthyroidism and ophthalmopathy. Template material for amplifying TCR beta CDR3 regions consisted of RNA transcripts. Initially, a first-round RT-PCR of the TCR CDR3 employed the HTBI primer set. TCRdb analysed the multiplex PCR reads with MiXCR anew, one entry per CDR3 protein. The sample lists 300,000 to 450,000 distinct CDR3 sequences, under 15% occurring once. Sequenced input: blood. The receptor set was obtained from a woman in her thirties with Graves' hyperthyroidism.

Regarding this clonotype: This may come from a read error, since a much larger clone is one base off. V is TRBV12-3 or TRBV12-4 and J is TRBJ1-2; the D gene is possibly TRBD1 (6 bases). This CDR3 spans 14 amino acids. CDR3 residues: CASSTDRRNYGYAF. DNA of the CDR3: TGTGCCAGCAGCACGGACAGAAGAAACTATGGCTACGCCTTC.

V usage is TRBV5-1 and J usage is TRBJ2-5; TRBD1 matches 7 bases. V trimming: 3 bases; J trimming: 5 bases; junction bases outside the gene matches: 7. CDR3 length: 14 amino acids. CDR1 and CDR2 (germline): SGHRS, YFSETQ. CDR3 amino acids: CASSSPGQPETQYF. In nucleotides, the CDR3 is TGCGCCAGCAGCTCTCCGGGACAGCCGGAGACCCAGTACTTC.

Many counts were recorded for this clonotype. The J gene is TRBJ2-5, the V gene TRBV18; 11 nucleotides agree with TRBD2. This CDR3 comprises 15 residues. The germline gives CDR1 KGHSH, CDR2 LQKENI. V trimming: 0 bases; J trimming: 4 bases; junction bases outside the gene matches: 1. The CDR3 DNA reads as TGTGCCAGCTCACCACCCGGACTAGCGGGAGAGACCCAGTACTTC. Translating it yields CASSPPGLAGETQYF.

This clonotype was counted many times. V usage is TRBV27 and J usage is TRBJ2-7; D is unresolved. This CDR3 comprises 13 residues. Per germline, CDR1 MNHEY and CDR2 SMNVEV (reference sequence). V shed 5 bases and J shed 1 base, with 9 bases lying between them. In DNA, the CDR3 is TGTGCCAGCAGTGTACGGGCGTCCTACGAGCAGTACTTC. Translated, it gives CASSVRASYEQYF.

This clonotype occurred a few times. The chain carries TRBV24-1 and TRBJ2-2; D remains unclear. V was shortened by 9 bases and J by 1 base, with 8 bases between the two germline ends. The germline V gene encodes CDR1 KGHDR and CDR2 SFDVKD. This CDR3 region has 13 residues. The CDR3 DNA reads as TGTGCCACCGAGAGACAGAACACCGGGGAGCTGTTTTTT. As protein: CATERQNTGELFF.

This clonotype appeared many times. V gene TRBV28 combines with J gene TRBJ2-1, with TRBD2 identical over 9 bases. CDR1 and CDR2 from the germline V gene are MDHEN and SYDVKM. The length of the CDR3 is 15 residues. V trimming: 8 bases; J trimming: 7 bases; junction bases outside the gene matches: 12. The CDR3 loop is CASPPPGLAWNEQFF. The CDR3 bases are TGTGCCAGCCCCCCCCCGGGACTAGCATGGAATGAGCAGTTCTTC.

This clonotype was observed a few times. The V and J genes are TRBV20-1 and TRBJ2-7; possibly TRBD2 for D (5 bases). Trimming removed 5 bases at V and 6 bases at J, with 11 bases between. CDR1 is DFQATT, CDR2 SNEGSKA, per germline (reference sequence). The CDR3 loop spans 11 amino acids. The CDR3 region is CSAGTAGEQYF. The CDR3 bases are TGCAGTGCTGGCACCGCGGGCGAGCAGTACTTC.

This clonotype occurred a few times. CDR3 in amino acids: CAWSYKGREQYF. The CDR3 DNA reads as TGTGCCTGGAGTTATAAAGGACGCGAGCAGTACTTC. This rearrangement joins TRBV30 to TRBJ2-7; D not resolved. The CDR3 totals 12 residues. CDR1 and CDR2 from the germline V gene are GTSNPN and SVGIG (reference sequence). Deletions cut 2 bases from V and 6 bases from J, with 11 bases between. The full variable domain, rest sourced from reference TRBV30 and TRBJ2-7, is SQTIHQWPATLVQPVGSPLSLECTVEGTSNPNLYWYRQAAGRGLQLLFYSVGIGQISSEVPQNLSASRPQDRQFILSSKKLLLSDSGFYLCAWSYKGREQYFGPGTRLTVT.

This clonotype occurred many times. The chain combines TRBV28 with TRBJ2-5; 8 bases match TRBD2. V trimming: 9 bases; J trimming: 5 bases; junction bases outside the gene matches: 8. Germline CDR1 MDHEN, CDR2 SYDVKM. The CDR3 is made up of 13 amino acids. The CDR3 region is CASHGRAWETQYF. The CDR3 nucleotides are TGTGCCAGTCACGGGAGGGCCTGGGAGACCCAGTACTTC.